These T cell receptor beta chains were read from a single sample in a study of CD8 T cells in ankylosing spondylitis. MiXCR, run by TCRdb on the 5' RACE reads, gives a single entry per CDR3 protein. This repertoire shows approximately 130,000 distinct CDR3 sequences, roughly a tenth found once; its top ten account for approximately 3.5%. The source material was blood, either unsorted or a sorted T cell fraction (not recorded which). All receptors come from a male donor with ankylosing spondylitis or in good health (not recorded which). The CDR3 runs from the conserved cysteine through the conserved F or W. D genes are given only for firm matches. The listing skips clone size in some rows; elsewhere it reads once, few, many or a size class.

clone size: -
J gene: TRBJ2-3
V gene: TRBV7-2
D gene: -
CDR3 DNA: TGTGCCAGCAGCTGGGCAGCCACAGATACGCAGTATTTT
CDR3 protein: CASSWAATDTQYF

clone size: few
J gene: TRBJ2-5
V gene: TRBV5-1
D gene: TRBD1
CDR3 DNA: TGCGCCAGCAGCTTGTTCGGACAGGGGAGAGAAGAGACCCAGTACTTC
CDR3 protein: CASSLFGQGREETQYF

clone size: -
J gene: TRBJ1-6
V gene: TRBV20-1
D gene: -
CDR3 DNA: TGCAGTGCTAGTCGGCTCAGGGGATCCAATTCACCCCTCCACTTT
CDR3 protein: CSASRLRGSNSPLHF

clone size: -
J gene: TRBJ2-7
V gene: TRBV2
D gene: -
CDR3 DNA: TGTGCCGCCACCCAGGGCATGATCGAGCAGTACTTC
CDR3 protein: CAATQGMIEQYF

clone size: few
J gene: TRBJ1-5
V gene: TRBV19
D gene: TRBD1
CDR3 DNA: TGTGCCAGTAGTCCCCGACAGGGCGGTCAGCCCCAGCATTTT
CDR3 protein: CASSPRQGGQPQHF

clone size: few
J gene: TRBJ2-5
V gene: TRBV5-6
D gene: TRBD2
CDR3 DNA: TGTGCCAGCAGCTTGAGGGGACTAGCGGGAGGAATGGAGACCCAGTACTTC
CDR3 protein: CASSLRGLAGGMETQYF

clone size: -
J gene: TRBJ2-2
V gene: TRBV12-3/TRBV12-4
D gene: -
CDR3 DNA: TGTGCCAGCAGTTTAGGCAGGCCCGGCGGGGAGCTGTTTTTT
CDR3 protein: CASSLGRPGGELFF

clone size: many
J gene: TRBJ2-4
V gene: TRBV7-8
D gene: -
CDR3 DNA: TGTGCCAGCAGCTTAGGTCGAGGGCCATTAGCCAAAAACATTCAGTACTTC
CDR3 protein: CASSLGRGPLAKNIQYF

clone size: few
J gene: TRBJ1-2
V gene: TRBV7-2
D gene: -
CDR3 DNA: TGTGCCAGCAGCTTAGTATCGTCAGGGGCTGTCTATGGCTACACCTTC
CDR3 protein: CASSLVSSGAVYGYTF

clone size: many
J gene: TRBJ2-1
V gene: TRBV9
D gene: TRBD2
CDR3 DNA: TGTGCCAGCAGCCCGACTAGCGCGAGCTACAATGAGCAGTTCTTC
CDR3 protein: CASSPTSASYNEQFF

clone size: few
J gene: TRBJ2-2
V gene: TRBV4-1
D gene: TRBD1
CDR3 DNA: TGCGCCAGCAGCCACCCAGCGGGACAGGGTTTATCTGGGGAGCTGTTTTTT
CDR3 protein: CASSHPAGQGLSGELFF

clone size: many
J gene: TRBJ2-7
V gene: TRBV10-3
D gene: -
CDR3 DNA: TGTGCCATCAGCGGTTCAGGACAGATCTACGAGCAGTACTTC
CDR3 protein: CAISGSGQIYEQYF

clone size: -
J gene: TRBJ2-1
V gene: TRBV10-3
D gene: -
CDR3 DNA: TGTGCCATCAGTGAAGGCAGCTACTACAATGAGCAGTTCTTC
CDR3 protein: CAISEGSYYNEQFF

clone size: many
J gene: TRBJ2-7
V gene: TRBV5-1
D gene: -
CDR3 DNA: TGCGCCAGCAGCTTGGTCCAACAGGGCCCAGTCTCCTACGAGCAGTACTTC
CDR3 protein: CASSLVQQGPVSYEQYF

clone size: many
J gene: TRBJ2-3
V gene: TRBV7-9
D gene: -
CDR3 DNA: TGTGCCAGCAGCGATAAATTCGGGGTACCTAGCACAGATACGCAGTATTTT
CDR3 protein: CASSDKFGVPSTDTQYF

clone size: many
J gene: TRBJ2-2
V gene: TRBV10-3
D gene: -
CDR3 DNA: TGTGCCATCAGTGAGGCCTACACCGGGGAGCTGTTTTTT
CDR3 protein: CAISEAYTGELFF

clone size: many
J gene: TRBJ2-1
V gene: TRBV13
D gene: -
CDR3 DNA: TGTGCCTGTGCACGGAGTTATCACAATGAGCAGTTCTTC
CDR3 protein: CACARSYHNEQFF

clone size: many
J gene: TRBJ1-4
V gene: TRBV7-2
D gene: TRBD1
CDR3 DNA: TGTGCCAGCAGCTTTGGGACAGGGGGAAATGAAAAACTGTTTTTT
CDR3 protein: CASSFGTGGNEKLFF

clone size: many
J gene: TRBJ2-7
V gene: TRBV5-1
D gene: -
CDR3 DNA: TGCGCCAGCAGCCGCCAGGTTAACTACGAGCAGTACTTC
CDR3 protein: CASSRQVNYEQYF

clone size: many
J gene: TRBJ2-6
V gene: TRBV28
D gene: -
CDR3 DNA: TGTGCCAGCAGTTCTTCAGCTCCAGGGGCTGGGGCCAACGTCCTGACTTTC
CDR3 protein: CASSSSAPGAGANVLTF

clone size: many
J gene: TRBJ1-2
V gene: TRBV7-2
D gene: TRBD1
CDR3 DNA: TGTGCCAGCAGCTTAAGACAGGGGGCGATAGTTAGTGTGGGCACCTTC
CDR3 protein: CASSLRQGAIVSVGTF

clone size: many
J gene: TRBJ1-5
V gene: TRBV28
D gene: -
CDR3 DNA: TGTGCCAGCAACCCGCGGTCAGGGGTGTTTCAGCCCCAGCATTTT
CDR3 protein: CASNPRSGVFQPQHF

clone size: -
J gene: TRBJ2-1
V gene: TRBV7-3
D gene: TRBD2
CDR3 DNA: TGTGCCAGCAGCCCCAGGACTAGCGGGAGTACCTACAATGAGCAGTTCTTC
CDR3 protein: CASSPRTSGSTYNEQFF

clone size: medium-sized
J gene: TRBJ2-7
V gene: TRBV7-9
D gene: -
CDR3 DNA: TGTGCCAGCAGCTTAGTCGGGAACGAGCAGTACTTC
CDR3 protein: CASSLVGNEQYF

clone size: many
J gene: TRBJ2-7
V gene: TRBV3-1
D gene: -
CDR3 DNA: TGTGCCAGCAGCCAAGATCCAGGGAGGTACGAGCAGTACTTC
CDR3 protein: CASSQDPGRYEQYF

clone size: many
J gene: TRBJ2-1
V gene: TRBV5-4
D gene: -
CDR3 DNA: TGTGCCAGCAGCAACAAGGTGGGGGCCGCGGTTGAGCAGTTCTTC
CDR3 protein: CASSNKVGAAVEQFF

clone size: many
J gene: TRBJ2-1
V gene: TRBV20-1
D gene: -
CDR3 DNA: TGCAGTGCCACCACCCTACAGGGTAATTCCTACAATGAGCAGTTCTTC
CDR3 protein: CSATTLQGNSYNEQFF

clone size: few
J gene: TRBJ1-5
V gene: TRBV20-1
D gene: -
CDR3 DNA: TGCAGTGCTACCGGGTCCTATAGCAATCAGCCCCAGCATTTT
CDR3 protein: CSATGSYSNQPQHF

clone size: many
J gene: TRBJ2-7
V gene: TRBV20-1
D gene: TRBD1
CDR3 DNA: TGCAGTGCTAGAGTACAGGGGGACTACGAGCAGTACTTC
CDR3 protein: CSARVQGDYEQYF

clone size: many
J gene: TRBJ2-7
V gene: TRBV6-2/TRBV6-3
D gene: TRBD2
CDR3 DNA: TGTGCCAGCAGTTCTTGGCGGGAGATAACCTACGAGCAGTACTTC
CDR3 protein: CASSSWREITYEQYF

clone size: many
J gene: TRBJ2-1
V gene: TRBV18
D gene: -
CDR3 DNA: TGTGCCAGCTCACCACCGACAGGGAGGTACAATGAGCAGTTCTTC
CDR3 protein: CASSPPTGRYNEQFF

clone size: few
J gene: TRBJ2-7
V gene: TRBV7-2
D gene: -
CDR3 DNA: TGTGCCAGCAGCTTAGAAACAGGGCGATACGAGCAGTACTTC
CDR3 protein: CASSLETGRYEQYF

clone size: many
J gene: TRBJ2-3
V gene: TRBV20-1
D gene: -
CDR3 DNA: TGCAGTGCTAGTAGGGCGGGGTCTAGCACAGATACGCAGTATTTT
CDR3 protein: CSASRAGSSTDTQYF

clone size: -
J gene: TRBJ2-1
V gene: TRBV12-3/TRBV12-4
D gene: TRBD2
CDR3 DNA: TGTGACAGCACCGTTAGCGGGTATCGCTCCTACAATGAGCAGTTCTTC
CDR3 protein: CDSTVSGYRSYNEQFF

clone size: many
J gene: TRBJ2-1
V gene: TRBV7-8
D gene: TRBD2
CDR3 DNA: TGTGCCAGCAGCTTAGCAGGTAGCGGGAGTGGGAACAATGAGCAGTTCTTC
CDR3 protein: CASSLAGSGSGNNEQFF

clone size: many
J gene: TRBJ2-3
V gene: TRBV5-5
D gene: -
CDR3 DNA: TGTGCCAGCAGCAGGTTATCGGTAACGACTAACCCCACAGATACGCAGTATTTT
CDR3 protein: CASSRLSVTTNPTDTQYF

clone size: many
J gene: TRBJ1-5
V gene: TRBV28
D gene: TRBD1
CDR3 DNA: TGTGCCAGCTCCTGGGACAGGGAAAATCAGCCCCAGCATTTT
CDR3 protein: CASSWDRENQPQHF

clone size: -
J gene: TRBJ2-1
V gene: TRBV7-6
D gene: TRBD2
CDR3 DNA: TGTGCCAGCAGCTATGAAGGGCTAGCGGCCTACAATGAGCAGTTCTTC
CDR3 protein: CASSYEGLAAYNEQFF

clone size: -
J gene: TRBJ2-5
V gene: TRBV4-1
D gene: -
CDR3 DNA: TGCGCCAGCAGCCAAGTTCTTCGACGAGGATCCCGGGGTGCCTTTATCGAGACCCAGTACTTC
CDR3 protein: CASSQVLRRGSRGAFIETQYF

clone size: many
J gene: TRBJ2-5
V gene: TRBV15
D gene: -
CDR3 DNA: TGTGCCACCAGCAGAGATTCTAGCTTTGAGACCCAGTACTTC
CDR3 protein: CATSRDSSFETQYF

clone size: many
J gene: TRBJ2-7
V gene: TRBV20-1
D gene: TRBD2
CDR3 DNA: TGCAGTGCTAGGATAGGACTAGCGGGAACCCGCTCCTACGAGCAGTACTTC
CDR3 protein: CSARIGLAGTRSYEQYF

clone size: -
J gene: TRBJ1-1
V gene: TRBV6-1
D gene: -
CDR3 DNA: TGTGCCAGCGCGATAAACTATAACACTGAGATGGGAGCTTTCTTT
CDR3 protein: CASAINYNTEMGAFF

clone size: few
J gene: TRBJ2-1
V gene: TRBV7-2
D gene: -
CDR3 DNA: TGTGCCAGCAGCCCCTACCCGCCTGAGCAGTTCTTC
CDR3 protein: CASSPYPPEQFF

clone size: -
J gene: TRBJ2-7
V gene: TRBV15
D gene: TRBD1
CDR3 DNA: TGTGCCACCAGCAGAGATAAGAGTGAGACAGGGGGCTTCGAGCAGTACTTC
CDR3 protein: CATSRDKSETGGFEQYF

clone size: many
J gene: TRBJ2-7
V gene: TRBV5-1
D gene: -
CDR3 DNA: TGCGCCAGCAGCTCGATGGACAGCGAGCAGTACTTC
CDR3 protein: CASSSMDSEQYF

clone size: many
J gene: TRBJ2-7
V gene: TRBV20-1
D gene: TRBD1
CDR3 DNA: TGCAGTGCTTATCCAGGGACAGGGGTATACGAGCAGTACTTC
CDR3 protein: CSAYPGTGVYEQYF

clone size: -
J gene: TRBJ2-3
V gene: TRBV29-1
D gene: TRBD2
CDR3 DNA: TGCAGCGTTGTTCCCACTTTTACAGGGGTTGGGCTAGCGGGAGGGCCCGCAGATACGCAGTATTTT
CDR3 protein: CSVVPTFTGVGLAGGPADTQYF

clone size: many
J gene: TRBJ2-7
V gene: TRBV29-1
D gene: -
CDR3 DNA: TGCAGCGTCGCTCCGGGGGCCGAGCAGTACTTC
CDR3 protein: CSVAPGAEQYF

clone size: few
J gene: TRBJ2-3
V gene: TRBV5-4
D gene: TRBD2
CDR3 DNA: TGTGCCAGCAGCTTGAGCTCAACTAGCGGCTCAGATACGCAGTATTTT
CDR3 protein: CASSLSSTSGSDTQYF

clone size: few
J gene: TRBJ2-7
V gene: TRBV5-1
D gene: -
CDR3 DNA: TGCGCCAGCAGCTTGGTTGGGGGTTCGAGCCCCCACGAGCAGTACTTC
CDR3 protein: CASSLVGGSSPHEQYF

clone size: many
J gene: TRBJ1-1
V gene: TRBV4-2
D gene: TRBD1
CDR3 DNA: TGTGCCAGCAGCCAAGCCACAGGGGTTGGTGAAGCTTTCTTT
CDR3 protein: CASSQATGVGEAFF

clone size: -
J gene: TRBJ1-5
V gene: TRBV20-1
D gene: -
CDR3 DNA: TGCAGTGCTAGAAGCAGCAATCAGCCCCAGCATTTT
CDR3 protein: CSARSSNQPQHF

clone size: many
J gene: TRBJ2-3
V gene: TRBV5-1
D gene: -
CDR3 DNA: TGCGCCAGCAGCTTGGTTGTCACAGATACGCAGTATTTT
CDR3 protein: CASSLVVTDTQYF

clone size: many
J gene: TRBJ2-5
V gene: TRBV20-1
D gene: -
CDR3 DNA: TGCAGTGCTTCTCCTTTATGGGGGCGGCAAGAGACCCAGTACTTC
CDR3 protein: CSASPLWGRQETQYF